These T cell receptor beta chains were read from a single sample in a study of shared clonotypes between healthy human individuals. The data were produced by immunoSEQ multiplex PCR, yet TCRdb's version contains in-frame clones alone and is incomplete. The sample records 2,500,000 or so clones, 80% to 95% being singletons. The specimen sequenced was naive CD4+ T cells from PBMCs. All receptors derive from a man in his late teens or twenties in good health. Some clones in this sample may be carry-over from other donors' samples. Each CDR3 is given with its conserved first and last residue. The D gene is left open where the match is weak. Rows give clone size only sometimes, using once, few, many, or a class for an expanded clone.

j_call: TRBJ2-2
clone_size: NA
v_call: TRBV2
d_call: NA
cdr3_aa: CASRVQGANTGELFF
cdr3_nt: TGTGCCAGCAGGGTACAGGGCGCGAACACCGGGGAGCTGTTTTTT

j_call: TRBJ1-5
clone_size: NA
v_call: TRBV19
d_call: TRBD1
cdr3_aa: CASSPRTGPFNQPQHF
cdr3_nt: TGTGCCAGTAGTCCCCGGACAGGACCTTTCAATCAGCCCCAGCATTTT

j_call: TRBJ2-7
clone_size: NA
v_call: TRBV5-1
d_call: NA
cdr3_aa: CASSEYYEQYF
cdr3_nt: TGCGCCAGCAGCGAATACTACGAGCAGTACTTC

j_call: TRBJ1-4
clone_size: NA
v_call: TRBV9
d_call: NA
cdr3_aa: CASSVSWGQTNEKLFF
cdr3_nt: TGTGCCAGCAGCGTAAGCTGGGGGCAAACTAATGAAAAACTGTTTTTT

j_call: TRBJ2-1
clone_size: NA
v_call: TRBV25-1
d_call: NA
cdr3_aa: CASSETSLGYNEQFF
cdr3_nt: TGTGCCAGCAGTGAAACTAGTTTGGGGTACAATGAGCAGTTCTTC

j_call: TRBJ1-1
clone_size: NA
v_call: TRBV6-5
d_call: NA
cdr3_aa: CASSYRGGTEAFF
cdr3_nt: TGTGCCAGCAGTTATAGGGGAGGAACTGAAGCTTTCTTT

j_call: TRBJ2-7
clone_size: once
v_call: TRBV5-1
d_call: NA
cdr3_aa: CASSLEAPYEQYF
cdr3_nt: TGCGCCAGCAGCTTGGAGGCCCCTTACGAGCAGTACTTC

j_call: TRBJ2-7
clone_size: NA
v_call: TRBV2
d_call: NA
cdr3_aa: CASSAGDGTYEQYF
cdr3_nt: TGTGCCAGCAGTGCAGGGGACGGAACCTACGAGCAGTACTTC

j_call: TRBJ1-5
clone_size: NA
v_call: TRBV19
d_call: TRBD1
cdr3_aa: CASSIRDRGDQPQHF
cdr3_nt: TGTGCCAGTAGTATACGGGACAGGGGGGATCAGCCCCAGCATTTT

j_call: TRBJ2-3
clone_size: NA
v_call: TRBV4-1
d_call: NA
cdr3_aa: CASSPQGGATDTQYF
cdr3_nt: TGCGCCAGCAGCCCTCAGGGGGGAGCGACAGATACGCAGTATTTT

j_call: TRBJ1-2
clone_size: NA
v_call: TRBV4-1
d_call: NA
cdr3_aa: CASSQAPRGDYGYTF
cdr3_nt: TGCGCCAGCAGCCAAGCGCCGAGGGGAGACTATGGCTACACCTTC

j_call: TRBJ1-3
clone_size: NA
v_call: TRBV5-1
d_call: NA
cdr3_aa: CASRPSSVPGNTIYF
cdr3_nt: TGCGCCAGCCGTCCATCATCGGTCCCTGGAAACACCATATATTTT

j_call: TRBJ1-2
clone_size: NA
v_call: TRBV19
d_call: NA
cdr3_aa: CASSILASNVDNYGYTF
cdr3_nt: TGTGCCAGTAGTATATTGGCTTCCAACGTTGACAACTATGGCTACACCTTC

j_call: TRBJ1-1
clone_size: few
v_call: TRBV27
d_call: TRBD1
cdr3_aa: CASSFGRGIGTEAFF
cdr3_nt: TGTGCCAGCAGTTTTGGCAGGGGGATAGGGACTGAAGCTTTCTTT

j_call: TRBJ2-1
clone_size: NA
v_call: TRBV6-6
d_call: TRBD1
cdr3_aa: CASSRDREYYNEQFF
cdr3_nt: TGTGCCAGCAGTAGGGACAGAGAGTACTACAATGAGCAGTTCTTC

j_call: TRBJ2-7
clone_size: NA
v_call: TRBV10-2
d_call: NA
cdr3_aa: CASSQTSFYEQYF
cdr3_nt: TGCGCCAGCAGTCAGACTAGTTTCTACGAGCAGTACTTC

j_call: TRBJ2-1
clone_size: NA
v_call: TRBV5-8
d_call: NA
cdr3_aa: CASSLGEYRGGEQFF
cdr3_nt: TGTGCCAGCAGCTTGGGAGAATACAGGGGGGGTGAGCAGTTCTTC

j_call: TRBJ1-2
clone_size: NA
v_call: TRBV11-2
d_call: TRBD1
cdr3_aa: CASSTGTGADGYTF
cdr3_nt: TGTGCCAGCAGCACCGGGACAGGGGCTGACGGCTACACCTTC

j_call: TRBJ2-3
clone_size: NA
v_call: TRBV9
d_call: NA
cdr3_aa: CASSITGLTDTQYF
cdr3_nt: TGTGCCAGCAGTATAACAGGGTTAACAGATACGCAGTATTTT

j_call: TRBJ2-1
clone_size: NA
v_call: TRBV10-3
d_call: NA
cdr3_aa: CAINSVLSYNEQFF
cdr3_nt: TGTGCCATCAATAGCGTCCTTTCCTACAATGAGCAGTTCTTC

j_call: TRBJ2-3
clone_size: NA
v_call: TRBV18
d_call: NA
cdr3_aa: CASSRQAGTDTQYF
cdr3_nt: TGTGCCAGCTCCCGACAGGCCGGCACAGATACGCAGTATTTT

j_call: TRBJ2-5
clone_size: few
v_call: TRBV5-4
d_call: NA
cdr3_aa: CASSLGRGETQYF
cdr3_nt: TGTGCCAGCAGCTTGGGCAGGGGAGAGACCCAGTACTTC

j_call: TRBJ2-1
clone_size: NA
v_call: TRBV5-1
d_call: NA
cdr3_aa: CASSLGPSDYNEQFF
cdr3_nt: TGCGCCAGCAGCTTGGGGCCTAGCGACTACAATGAGCAGTTCTTC

j_call: TRBJ1-2
clone_size: NA
v_call: TRBV5-4
d_call: NA
cdr3_aa: CASSSDSGRRGGYTF
cdr3_nt: TGTGCCAGCAGCTCCGACTCAGGGCGTCGGGGTGGCTACACCTTC

j_call: TRBJ2-7
clone_size: NA
v_call: TRBV6-1
d_call: NA
cdr3_aa: CASSEAGRRAYEQYF
cdr3_nt: TGTGCCAGCAGTGAAGCGGGACGCAGGGCCTACGAGCAGTACTTC

j_call: TRBJ2-7
clone_size: NA
v_call: TRBV28
d_call: NA
cdr3_aa: CASSKTVSSYEQYF
cdr3_nt: TGTGCCAGCAGTAAGACAGTTTCGTCCTACGAGCAGTACTTC

j_call: TRBJ2-3
clone_size: NA
v_call: TRBV7-3
d_call: NA
cdr3_aa: CASSLGLLEGTPSTDTQYF
cdr3_nt: TGTGCCAGCAGCTTGGGGCTGTTGGAGGGGACTCCGAGCACAGATACGCAGTATTTT

j_call: TRBJ1-5
clone_size: NA
v_call: TRBV28
d_call: NA
cdr3_aa: CASSFRTASNQPQHF
cdr3_nt: TGTGCCAGCAGTTTTAGGACAGCAAGCAATCAGCCCCAGCATTTT

j_call: TRBJ2-2
clone_size: NA
v_call: TRBV5-4
d_call: TRBD2
cdr3_aa: CASSGGGLAGNTGELFF
cdr3_nt: TGTGCCAGCAGCGGGGGGGGACTAGCGGGAAATACCGGGGAGCTGTTTTTT

j_call: TRBJ2-1
clone_size: NA
v_call: TRBV14
d_call: NA
cdr3_aa: CASSQDGADSYNEQFF
cdr3_nt: TGTGCCAGCAGCCAAGATGGAGCGGACTCCTACAATGAGCAGTTCTTC

j_call: TRBJ2-2
clone_size: NA
v_call: TRBV6-4
d_call: NA
cdr3_aa: CASSKGPNTGELFF
cdr3_nt: TGTGCCAGCAGTAAAGGACCCAACACCGGGGAGCTGTTTTTT

j_call: TRBJ2-1
clone_size: NA
v_call: TRBV11-2
d_call: TRBD1
cdr3_aa: CASSLQGAYNEQFF
cdr3_nt: TGTGCCAGCAGCTTACAGGGGGCCTACAATGAGCAGTTCTTC

j_call: TRBJ2-1
clone_size: NA
v_call: TRBV5-4
d_call: NA
cdr3_aa: CASSLGTTNEQFF
cdr3_nt: TGTGCCAGCAGCTTGGGGACGACCAATGAGCAGTTCTTC

j_call: TRBJ2-3
clone_size: NA
v_call: TRBV7-6
d_call: TRBD1
cdr3_aa: CASSLGTGGGDTQYF
cdr3_nt: TGTGCCAGCAGCTTAGGGACAGGGGGCGGAGATACGCAGTATTTT

j_call: TRBJ2-1
clone_size: NA
v_call: TRBV7-3
d_call: NA
cdr3_aa: CASSFGSSSYNEQFF
cdr3_nt: TGTGCCAGCAGCTTCGGCAGCAGCTCCTACAATGAGCAGTTCTTC

j_call: TRBJ1-2
clone_size: NA
v_call: TRBV5-4
d_call: TRBD1
cdr3_aa: CASSLGSQGAWGYTF
cdr3_nt: TGTGCCAGCAGCTTGGGGTCACAGGGGGCATGGGGCTACACCTTC

j_call: TRBJ1-5
clone_size: NA
v_call: TRBV6-6
d_call: NA
cdr3_aa: CASRTGKNQPQHF
cdr3_nt: TGTGCCAGTCGGACGGGAAAAAATCAGCCCCAGCATTTT

j_call: TRBJ2-1
clone_size: NA
v_call: TRBV5-6
d_call: TRBD2
cdr3_aa: CASSLGGGSSYNEQFF
cdr3_nt: TGTGCCAGCAGCTTGGGCGGCGGGAGCTCCTACAATGAGCAGTTCTTC